This T cell receptor (beta chain) was recorded in a study of CD8+CD57+ T cells in acquired aplastic anemia (dated by TCRdb to the late 2010s). Concerning the study at large: A mean of approximately 3 ug of DNA, ranging from about 0.2 to 27.4 ug, was extracted from sorted CD4+ and CD8+ cells. An average of approximately 10 million reads for CD4+ cells and approximately 11 million reads for CD8+ cells was obtained from healthy donor samples.

TCR beta VDJ combination and CDR3 sequence profiling used genomic DNA as the template. An Illumina HiSeq 2000 was the platform used for TCR repertoire sequencing. The authors' analysis ran thus. Repertoire assessment relied on Simpson's diversity index, CDR3 size and DJ length profiles, and TRBV/TRBJ rearrangement plots. The most abundant DNA sequence in the deep sequencing data was defined as the immunodominant clone. CDR3 amino acid sequences were checked for sharing across subjects and were also compared against the VDJdb database and published repertoires. The public reads were quality trimmed at Q25 with fastp and then assembled into clones with MiXCR by TCRdb, keeping productive beta chains. Rows are combined by CDR3 protein, so each entry shows the most common genes and DNA. TCRdb's processing, not the authors' own work, is the source of the V and J calls. Across this sample there are some 240,000 distinct CDR3 sequences, with roughly 33% seen only once. The ten top clones hold 0.95% to 1.2% of the sample.

TCR repertoires of sorted CD4+ and CD8+ blood T cells from severe aplastic anemia patients and healthy subjects were deep-sequenced in the study. Ficoll-Paque density gradient centrifugation was used to isolate peripheral blood mononuclear cells. CD4+ and CD8+ T cells were sorted by FACS or magnetic beads before DNA extraction. Results the study describes overall, beyond this receptor: Approximately 27 CD8+ CDR3 sequences were found in both patients and controls but appeared to be highly expressed in patients and within the immunodominant clones of the patients. Patients and healthy controls showed no significant difference in CD8+ Simpson's diversity (P=0.060).

At least ten counts were recorded for this clonotype. Its recognized antigen is unknown. Base qualities are missing; no much larger clone stands one base away. Sequencing input: sorted CD4+, CD8+, or CD8+CD57+ T cells (not recorded which) from PBMCs. The receptor was isolated from a human donor in good health, serving as a control.

CDR3 region: CASSRRQGLYGYTF. The DNA reads TGTGCCAGCAGTCGACGACAGGGTCTCTATGGCTACACCTTC. Recombination joined TRBV12-3 or TRBV12-4 with TRBJ1-2, with 7 central nucleotides matching TRBD1. V loses 5 bases at its end and J loses 4 bases; junction bases beyond the gene matches: 7. The CDR3 measures 14 amino acids from cysteine to phenylalanine. Just CDR3 DNA is preserved here, 42 bases in frame from base 1.